Below, one T cell receptor beta chain is given with its context. Antigen unknown. The treatment is: about 20 received Ad26.COV2.S at low or high dose, single or two shots; several received placebo; per-sample allocation not given. Collection of samples fell on day 63 after the first vaccine or placebo injection. SARS-CoV-2 spike from the Wuhan strain was encoded by the vaccine, an Ad26 vector. These data belong to a study of Ad26.COV2.S vaccination and SARS-CoV-2 variants. Overall study results and limits: With respect to non-spike TCR breadth, vaccine and placebo recipients were similar. Analytic work on TCR breadth and depth might have understated the full extent of total T cell responses.

The CDR3 is 13 residues long. V was shortened by 5 bases and J by 2 bases, with 10 bases between the two germline ends. The repertoire was sequenced with immunoSEQ multiplex PCR; TCRdb's copy has only in-frame clones and lacks some. The sample has approximately 410,000 clones, around 87% seen once. The sample here was peripheral blood, taken in a trial of Ad26.COV2.S vaccine versus placebo. The chain employs TRBV12-3 or TRBV12-4 and TRBJ2-7; D remains ambiguous. The receptor was isolated from a person between 18 and 60 years old who received the Ad26.COV2.S COVID-19 vaccine or a placebo. CDR3 region: CASSLRPAYEQYF. The CDR3 bases are TGTGCCAGCAGTCTACGTCCCGCCTACGAGCAGTACTTC.